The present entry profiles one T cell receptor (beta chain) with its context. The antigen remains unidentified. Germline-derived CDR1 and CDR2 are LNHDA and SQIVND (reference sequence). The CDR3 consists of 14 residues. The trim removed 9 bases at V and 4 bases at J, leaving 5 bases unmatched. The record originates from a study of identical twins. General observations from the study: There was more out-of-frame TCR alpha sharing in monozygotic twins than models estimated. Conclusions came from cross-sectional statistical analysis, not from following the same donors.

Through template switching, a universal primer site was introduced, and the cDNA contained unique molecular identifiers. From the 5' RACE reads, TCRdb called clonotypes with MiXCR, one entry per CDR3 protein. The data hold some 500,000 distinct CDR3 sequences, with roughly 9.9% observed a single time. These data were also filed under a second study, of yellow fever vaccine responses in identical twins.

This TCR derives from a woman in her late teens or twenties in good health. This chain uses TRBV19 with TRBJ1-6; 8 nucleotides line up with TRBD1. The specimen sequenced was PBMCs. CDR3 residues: CASLGTGYNSPLHF. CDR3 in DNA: TGTGCCAGCCTTGGGACAGGTTATAATTCACCCCTCCACTTT.